This is a list of T cell receptor beta chains from one sample in a study of breast tumors, draining lymph nodes, adjacent tissues. TCRdb used MiXCR to reprocess the multiplex PCR reads, holding one entry per CDR3 protein. The table shows 200,000 to 300,000 distinct CDR3 sequences, with around 31% occurring only once. The sequenced material came from axillary lymph node tissue. The receptors stem from a female donor with breast cancer. Some clones in this sample may be carry-over from other donors' samples. The CDR3 runs from the conserved cysteine through the conserved F or W. D genes are given only for firm matches. Size is omitted from some rows. Given values are once, few, many or a class for expanded clones.

V: TRBV18
J: TRBJ2-1
size: .
D: .
DNA: TGTGCCAGCTCACGTACGGACGTAGCAGGCGATGAGCAGTTCTTC
CDR3: CASSRTDVAGDEQFF

V: TRBV20-1
J: TRBJ2-7
size: many
D: .
DNA: TGCAGTGCTCATGGACACTTCTACGAGCAGTACTTC
CDR3: CSAHGHFYEQYF

V: TRBV30
J: TRBJ2-2
size: few
D: .
DNA: TGTGCCTGGAGGTGGGACGGAACCGGGGAGCTGTTTTTT
CDR3: CAWRWDGTGELFF

V: TRBV10-2
J: TRBJ2-3
size: many
D: TRBD1
DNA: TGCGCCAGCAGTAAGGGACAGGGGGCAACAGATACGCAGTATTTT
CDR3: CASSKGQGATDTQYF

V: TRBV7-3
J: TRBJ2-3
size: many
D: TRBD2
DNA: TGTGCCAGCAGCTTATCGACTAGCGGGAGTACGATTAGGACAGATACGCAGTATTTT
CDR3: CASSLSTSGSTIRTDTQYF

V: TRBV6-5
J: TRBJ1-6
size: many
D: .
DNA: TGTGCCAGCAGTTACTCCCACCTTTCATCACCCCTCCACTTT
CDR3: CASSYSHLSSPLHF

V: TRBV10-3
J: TRBJ2-5
size: many
D: TRBD2
DNA: TGTGCCATCAGGGCTAGCGGGGACCAAGAGACCCAGTACTTC
CDR3: CAIRASGDQETQYF

V: TRBV7-3
J: TRBJ2-5
size: many
D: TRBD1
DNA: TGTGCCAGCAGCCCAGGGACAGGAATCCTGGAGACCCAGTACTTC
CDR3: CASSPGTGILETQYF

V: TRBV6-2/TRBV6-3
J: TRBJ1-5
size: few
D: TRBD1
DNA: TGTGCCAGCAGGCCGACAGGGGGCTTCAATCAGCCCCAGCATTTT
CDR3: CASRPTGGFNQPQHF

V: TRBV12-5
J: TRBJ1-1
size: few
D: .
DNA: TGTGCTAGTGGTTTGGAGAGCTGGAACACTGAAGCTTTCTTT
CDR3: CASGLESWNTEAFF

V: TRBV4-1
J: TRBJ2-3
size: many
D: .
DNA: TGCGCCAGCAGCCAAGAACAGGGGCGGGGTCGGGCAGATACGCAGTATTTT
CDR3: CASSQEQGRGRADTQYF

V: TRBV19
J: TRBJ1-5
size: many
D: .
DNA: TGTGCCAGTAGCCGGTCTGACCTCCCCCAGCATTTT
CDR3: CASSRSDLPQHF

V: TRBV7-9
J: TRBJ1-5
size: many
D: .
DNA: TGTGCCAGCAGCTTAACAGGAGATAGCAATCAGCCCCAGCATTTT
CDR3: CASSLTGDSNQPQHF

V: TRBV6-6
J: TRBJ1-4
size: .
D: .
DNA: TGTGCCAGCAGGAATAGCGGGGGGTCAACTAATGAAAAACTGTTTTTT
CDR3: CASRNSGGSTNEKLFF

V: TRBV2
J: TRBJ1-5
size: many
D: .
DNA: TGTGCCAGCCGGGGAGATAGCAATCAGCCCCAGCATTTT
CDR3: CASRGDSNQPQHF

V: TRBV20-1
J: TRBJ2-7
size: many
D: .
DNA: TGCAGTGCTAGAGATCACTACAGTGTGGACTACGAGCAGTACTTC
CDR3: CSARDHYSVDYEQYF

V: TRBV24-1
J: TRBJ1-1
size: once
D: .
DNA: TGTGCCACCAGTGACCCAAGGGGAGAGGGCACTGAAGCTTTCTTT
CDR3: CATSDPRGEGTEAFF